Listed below are T cell receptor beta chains from one sample, sequenced in a study of OX40 agonist ivuxolimab in advanced cancers. Profiling relied on immunoSEQ multiplex PCR, and the TCRdb table lists in-frame clones only, not all of them. The sample carries approximately 76,000 clones, about nine tenths recorded once. The sequenced sample was CD4+ or CD8+ T cells sorted from blood, obtained in a trial of the OX40 agonist ivuxolimab. These receptors originate from an adult with an advanced solid tumor such as melanoma, head and neck, liver or kidney cancer. Both conserved end residues are part of each CDR3. The D gene is left open where the match is weak. Some rows have no size entry. The others give once, few or many, or a class for an expanded clone.

CDR3nt: TGTGCCAGCAGCTTTGGTCCAGGGGAAGAGCAGTACTTC
CDR3aa: CASSFGPGEEQYF
d_gene: .
v_gene: TRBV7-3
abundance: .
j_gene: TRBJ2-7

CDR3nt: TGTGCCAGCAGCTTGGTAGGCGTCACAGATACGCAGTATTTT
CDR3aa: CASSLVGVTDTQYF
d_gene: .
v_gene: TRBV5-4
abundance: once
j_gene: TRBJ2-3

CDR3nt: TGTGCCAGCAGCCCCACGAGGGGCGCCAACTATGGCTACACCTTC
CDR3aa: CASSPTRGANYGYTF
d_gene: .
v_gene: TRBV5-5
abundance: .
j_gene: TRBJ1-2

CDR3nt: TGTGCCTGGAGTGGCGGTGCTCTCAATGAGCAGTTCTTC
CDR3aa: CAWSGGALNEQFF
d_gene: .
v_gene: TRBV30
abundance: .
j_gene: TRBJ2-1

CDR3nt: TGTGCCAGCATATTACTGTCTCAAGAGACCCAGTACTTC
CDR3aa: CASILLSQETQYF
d_gene: .
v_gene: TRBV2
abundance: .
j_gene: TRBJ2-5

CDR3nt: TGTGCCAGTAGTACTACCCGGACTAGCAGGTGGGGATCCGGGGAGACCCAGTACTTC
CDR3aa: CASSTTRTSRWGSGETQYF
d_gene: TRBD2
v_gene: TRBV19
abundance: .
j_gene: TRBJ2-5

CDR3nt: TGCGCCAGCAGCCGGACAGGGTCCAATTCGGGCTACACCTTC
CDR3aa: CASSRTGSNSGYTF
d_gene: TRBD1
v_gene: TRBV4-3
abundance: .
j_gene: TRBJ1-2

CDR3nt: TGTGCCAGCAGCTCCTCCTGGACTGGGGCCAACGTCCTGACTTTC
CDR3aa: CASSSSWTGANVLTF
d_gene: .
v_gene: TRBV11-3
abundance: .
j_gene: TRBJ2-6

CDR3nt: TGTGCCTGGAGTCCCGGGTTCTATGGCTACACCTTC
CDR3aa: CAWSPGFYGYTF
d_gene: .
v_gene: TRBV30
abundance: .
j_gene: TRBJ1-2

CDR3nt: TGTGCCAGCTCACCAGACCGGGACAGGGCTGGCTACACCTTC
CDR3aa: CASSPDRDRAGYTF
d_gene: TRBD1
v_gene: TRBV18
abundance: .
j_gene: TRBJ1-2

CDR3nt: TGTGCCAGCAGCTTGATACAGGCGTTCGTCCACACCTTC
CDR3aa: CASSLIQAFVHTF
d_gene: .
v_gene: TRBV5-6
abundance: once
j_gene: TRBJ1-2

CDR3nt: TGTGCCAGTAGTATAGATCACGACAGGCTTTCTGAGGGGACCCAGTACTTC
CDR3aa: CASSIDHDRLSEGTQYF
d_gene: .
v_gene: TRBV19
abundance: .
j_gene: TRBJ2-5

CDR3nt: TGTGCCAGCAGGGGGACAGGGACGTCTGGAGAAAAACTGTTTTTT
CDR3aa: CASRGTGTSGEKLFF
d_gene: TRBD1
v_gene: TRBV6-1
abundance: .
j_gene: TRBJ1-4

CDR3nt: TGTGCCAGCTCACCTGCCGGGACAGCCTTCTACGAGCAGTACTTC
CDR3aa: CASSPAGTAFYEQYF
d_gene: TRBD1
v_gene: TRBV18
abundance: .
j_gene: TRBJ2-7

CDR3nt: TGTGCCAGCAGTTTATCACTAAGGGCCTACGAGCAGTACTTC
CDR3aa: CASSLSLRAYEQYF
d_gene: .
v_gene: TRBV27
abundance: .
j_gene: TRBJ2-7

CDR3nt: TGTGCCAGCAGCGTCCAAGTGACAGGGGCAAACACCGGGGAGCTGTTTTTT
CDR3aa: CASSVQVTGANTGELFF
d_gene: TRBD1
v_gene: TRBV9
abundance: .
j_gene: TRBJ2-2

CDR3nt: TGTGCCAGCAGCATCGGGGGTAGCACAGATACGCAGTATTTT
CDR3aa: CASSIGGSTDTQYF
d_gene: .
v_gene: TRBV4-2
abundance: once
j_gene: TRBJ2-3

CDR3nt: TGTGCCAGCAGTTATGGGTCCATTACCGGGGAGCTGTTTTTT
CDR3aa: CASSYGSITGELFF
d_gene: .
v_gene: TRBV6-5
abundance: once
j_gene: TRBJ2-2

CDR3nt: TGTGCCAGCAGTTACCGGGGGACAGGCTCCTACAATGAGCAGTTCTTC
CDR3aa: CASSYRGTGSYNEQFF
d_gene: TRBD1
v_gene: TRBV6-5
abundance: .
j_gene: TRBJ2-1

CDR3nt: TGTGCCAGCAGCATGGGGGTCCCCCCCTATGGCTACACCTTC
CDR3aa: CASSMGVPPYGYTF
d_gene: .
v_gene: TRBV6-1
abundance: .
j_gene: TRBJ1-2

CDR3nt: TGTGCCGGGCGCCAGGGAAGCGGAGGAACCTACGAGCAGTACTTC
CDR3aa: CAGRQGSGGTYEQYF
d_gene: .
v_gene: TRBV6-1
abundance: .
j_gene: TRBJ2-7

CDR3nt: TGTGCCAGCAGTTACTCAGGGGATAGGGGCTACACCTTC
CDR3aa: CASSYSGDRGYTF
d_gene: .
v_gene: TRBV6-5
abundance: .
j_gene: TRBJ1-2

CDR3nt: TGTGCCAGCAGGACGACAGGAGAGACCTACAATGAGCAGTTCTTC
CDR3aa: CASRTTGETYNEQFF
d_gene: .
v_gene: TRBV6-1
abundance: .
j_gene: TRBJ2-1

CDR3nt: TGTGCCAGCAGCGTAGGTCCAGCGGGAGTTGCCCAAGAGACCCAGTACTTC
CDR3aa: CASSVGPAGVAQETQYF
d_gene: TRBD2
v_gene: TRBV9
abundance: .
j_gene: TRBJ2-5

CDR3nt: TGCGCCAGCAGGGCAGGGGGCGCGAGCAATCAGCCCCAGCATTTT
CDR3aa: CASRAGGASNQPQHF
d_gene: TRBD1
v_gene: TRBV10-2
abundance: .
j_gene: TRBJ1-5

CDR3nt: TGTGCCTGGAGTCTCCTGGGGAGAGGCACAGATACGCAGTATTTT
CDR3aa: CAWSLLGRGTDTQYF
d_gene: .
v_gene: TRBV30
abundance: .
j_gene: TRBJ2-3

CDR3nt: TGTGCCAGCAACATAGTTCGCGGGGGGGCGAGAGAGCAGTACTTC
CDR3aa: CASNIVRGGAREQYF
d_gene: TRBD2
v_gene: TRBV2
abundance: .
j_gene: TRBJ2-7

CDR3nt: TGCAGCGTTGATGGGCAGGGGATCTATGGCTACACCTTC
CDR3aa: CSVDGQGIYGYTF
d_gene: .
v_gene: TRBV29-1
abundance: .
j_gene: TRBJ1-2

CDR3nt: TGCAGCGTTGAACCCGACCTCCGTGGCGCGGGAGCCAAAAACATTCAGTACTTC
CDR3aa: CSVEPDLRGAGAKNIQYF
d_gene: .
v_gene: TRBV29-1
abundance: .
j_gene: TRBJ2-4

CDR3nt: TGTGCCAGCAGCTTAGAGGCAGGGAGTGTCTATGGCTACACCTTC
CDR3aa: CASSLEAGSVYGYTF
d_gene: .
v_gene: TRBV7-2
abundance: .
j_gene: TRBJ1-2

CDR3nt: TGTGCCAGCAGCCAACTAGGGGGGAACACTGAAGCTTTCTTT
CDR3aa: CASSQLGGNTEAFF
d_gene: .
v_gene: TRBV7-3
abundance: once
j_gene: TRBJ1-1

CDR3nt: TGCAGCGTTGGGGGTAGCGGTTGGACAGATACGCAGTATTTT
CDR3aa: CSVGGSGWTDTQYF
d_gene: .
v_gene: TRBV29-1
abundance: .
j_gene: TRBJ2-3

CDR3nt: TGTGCCATCAGTGAGTCAAGCGGGAGGGCCGGTGAGCAGTTCTTC
CDR3aa: CAISESSGRAGEQFF
d_gene: TRBD2
v_gene: TRBV10-3
abundance: .
j_gene: TRBJ2-1

CDR3nt: TGTGCCAGTAGTATATCAGGACAGGGGGTGGGAAACATTCAGTACTTC
CDR3aa: CASSISGQGVGNIQYF
d_gene: TRBD1
v_gene: TRBV19
abundance: .
j_gene: TRBJ2-4

CDR3nt: TGTGCCAGCAGTTACATTAAGGTGGGAGGACGGTCCGGGGAGCTGTTTTTT
CDR3aa: CASSYIKVGGRSGELFF
d_gene: .
v_gene: TRBV28
abundance: .
j_gene: TRBJ2-2

CDR3nt: TGTGCCAGCCCTGGCCGACCCAGCAATTCACCCCTCCACTTT
CDR3aa: CASPGRPSNSPLHF
d_gene: .
v_gene: TRBV6-4
abundance: .
j_gene: TRBJ1-6

CDR3nt: TGTGCCAGCAGGGAGGACAGCGCCGCGTACAATGAGCAGTTCTTC
CDR3aa: CASREDSAAYNEQFF
d_gene: .
v_gene: TRBV2
abundance: .
j_gene: TRBJ2-1

CDR3nt: TGCGCCAGCAGCTTGGCGGGGCTAGCGGGGAGGAATGAGCAGTTCTTC
CDR3aa: CASSLAGLAGRNEQFF
d_gene: TRBD2
v_gene: TRBV5-1
abundance: .
j_gene: TRBJ2-1

CDR3nt: TGTGCCAGCTCACCCGGGACTGAGTCCTACGAGCAGTACTTC
CDR3aa: CASSPGTESYEQYF
d_gene: .
v_gene: TRBV18
abundance: once
j_gene: TRBJ2-7